This is a list of T cell receptor beta chains from one sample in a study of T cells in pancreatic ductal adenocarcinoma. The method was immunoSEQ multiplex PCR; TCRdb's version includes in-frame clones alone and lacks a portion of them. The data contain 15,000 to 20,000 clones, about 88% of them singletons. Sequenced: PBMCs. These TCRs come from a human donor with pancreatic ductal adenocarcinoma. Both conserved end residues are part of each CDR3. The D gene is left open where the match is weak. Clone size, where shown, is once, few, many, or a class for clones that have expanded.

d_gene,v_gene,j_gene,abundance,CDR3nt,CDR3aa
TRBD2,TRBV6-5,TRBJ2-1,.,TGTGCCAGCAGGGGAGGACTAGCGGCATACAATGAGCAGTTCTTC,CASRGGLAAYNEQFF
.,TRBV5-3,TRBJ2-7,.,TGTGCCAGACAGGGTGGTGAGCAGTACTTC,CARQGGEQYF
.,TRBV9,TRBJ2-3,once,TGTGCCAGCAGCGTAGCCAGGGCGACAGATACGCAGTATTTT,CASSVARATDTQYF
.,TRBV9,TRBJ1-1,.,TGTGCCAGCAGCGTAGTTTCAGGGGTGCGGGAGACTGAAGCTTTCTTT,CASSVVSGVRETEAFF
TRBD1,TRBV19,TRBJ1-5,.,TGTGCCAGTAGTTCGACAGGGGGAAATCAGCCCCAGCATTTT,CASSSTGGNQPQHF
TRBD1,TRBV6-1,TRBJ2-7,.,TGTGCCAGCAGCCAAGGACAGGGCGCCTACGAGCAGTACTTC,CASSQGQGAYEQYF
.,TRBV5-1,TRBJ1-2,.,TGCGCCAGCAGCTATCTCCCCGGGACAAACTATGGCTACACCTTC,CASSYLPGTNYGYTF
.,TRBV20-1,TRBJ1-2,.,TGCAGTGCTCCCGGGGGCTACACCTTC,CSAPGGYTF
.,TRBV25-1,TRBJ2-3,.,TGTGCCAGCAGCCCGAATCGGGTGGATACGCAGTATTTT,CASSPNRVDTQYF
TRBD1,TRBV2,TRBJ1-1,.,TGTGCCAGCAGCCAAGGACAGGGGTTCACTGAAGCTTTCTTT,CASSQGQGFTEAFF
TRBD2,TRBV5-1,TRBJ2-5,.,TGCGCCAGCACCTTAGCGGGGAAGGAGACCCAGTACTTC,CASTLAGKETQYF
TRBD1,TRBV10-3,TRBJ1-1,.,TGTGCCATGAGCCGGGGACAGGCGGGAGAAGCTTTCTTT,CAMSRGQAGEAFF
.,TRBV28,TRBJ2-2,once,TGTGCCAGCAGGGTAGGGGGGGGTCCGAACACCGGGGAGCTGTTTTTT,CASRVGGGPNTGELFF
.,TRBV5-1,TRBJ1-1,.,TGCGCCAGCAGCTTGGAGGGCAGGGGAGCTTTCTTT,CASSLEGRGAFF
TRBD1,TRBV7-7,TRBJ2-3,.,TGTGCCAGCAGCCGAACAGGGGCGGGCACAGATACGCAGTATTTT,CASSRTGAGTDTQYF
TRBD2,TRBV27,TRBJ2-1,.,TGTGCCAGCAGTAAAACTAGCGGGGGGGCCCCCTACAATGAGCAGTTCTTC,CASSKTSGGAPYNEQFF
TRBD1,TRBV5-6,TRBJ1-2,.,TGTGCCAGAAGCTTCCGGGACAGGGGGGTTGGTGGCTACACCTTC,CARSFRDRGVGGYTF
TRBD1,TRBV27,TRBJ1-5,.,TGTGCCAGCAGTTCCAGGACAGGGGGGTCCTCAAATCAGCCCCAGCATTTT,CASSSRTGGSSNQPQHF
.,TRBV7-9,TRBJ1-1,.,TGTGCCAGCAGCTTAGCGCTGGGGATGGGGGGCACTGAAGCTTTCTTT,CASSLALGMGGTEAFF
.,TRBV11-2,TRBJ2-2,once,TGTGCCAGCAGCTTGGCGACCGGGGACACCGGGGAGCTGTTTTTT,CASSLATGDTGELFF
.,TRBV7-2,TRBJ1-1,.,TGTGCCAGCAGCGGAAAGACAGGGAACACTGAAGCTTTCTTT,CASSGKTGNTEAFF
.,TRBV2,TRBJ1-2,.,TGTGCCAGCACCCAGGGCAGATTCGGCGGCTACACCTTC,CASTQGRFGGYTF
TRBD1,TRBV9,TRBJ2-1,once,TGTGCCAGCAGCGCGGGACAGGGTAATTACGATGAGCAGTTCTTC,CASSAGQGNYDEQFF
.,TRBV2,TRBJ2-3,.,TGTGCCAGCAGTGCCACAGCCGCAAGCACAGATACGCAGTATTTT,CASSATAASTDTQYF
.,TRBV6-1,TRBJ1-1,.,TGTGCCAGCAGTGGCCAGTTTGGGAACACTGAAGCTTTCTTT,CASSGQFGNTEAFF
.,TRBV11-2,TRBJ1-1,.,TGTGCCAGCGGAAAAAGACAGACCTTTGAAGCTTTCTTT,CASGKRQTFEAFF
TRBD1,TRBV10-1,TRBJ2-7,.,TGCGCCAGCAACTTGACAGGGAGCTCCTACGAGCAGTACTTC,CASNLTGSSYEQYF
.,TRBV29-1,TRBJ1-1,.,TGCAGCGTTGAAGATTACATACCTCCAACTTTCTTT,CSVEDYIPPTFF
.,TRBV11-1,TRBJ2-7,.,TGTGCCAGCAGTTCAGGGTTCTCCTACGAGCAGTACTTC,CASSSGFSYEQYF
.,TRBV10-3,TRBJ2-1,once,TGTGCCATCAGCGTAAATCCGGGACAAGGTAATGAGCAGTTCTTC,CAISVNPGQGNEQFF
.,TRBV11-1,TRBJ1-1,.,TGTGCCAGCAGCTACTCAGGGTATATAGCTTTCTTT,CASSYSGYIAFF
TRBD1,TRBV6-1,TRBJ1-5,.,TGTGCCAGCAAGACACAGGGGGCGCGTAATCAGCCCCAGCATTTT,CASKTQGARNQPQHF
.,TRBV5-6,TRBJ1-6,.,TGTGCCAGCAGCTATCGGGGTTCACCCCTCCACTTT,CASSYRGSPLHF
TRBD2,TRBV10-3,TRBJ2-7,.,TGTGCCATCAGCAATGGGGGGGACCTCTCCTTC,CAISNGGDLSF
.,TRBV28,TRBJ1-1,.,TGTGCCAGCAGTCTTACAGGGTCGAACACTGAAGCTTTCTTT,CASSLTGSNTEAFF
TRBD1,TRBV19,TRBJ2-3,.,TGTGCCAGTAGGCCCCACTGGATGACAGGGGCCTCAGATACGCAGTATTTT,CASRPHWMTGASDTQYF
.,TRBV28,TRBJ1-2,.,TGTGCCAGCAGTTTAGGACAGAACTATGGCTACACCTTC,CASSLGQNYGYTF
.,TRBV28,TRBJ1-1,.,TGTGCCAGCAGTAGCCCAGGAGGGACTGAAGCTTTCTTT,CASSSPGGTEAFF
TRBD1,TRBV28,TRBJ1-1,.,TGTGCCAGCAGGGCAGGGGGTACTGAAGCTTTCTTT,CASRAGGTEAFF
TRBD2,TRBV7-6,TRBJ2-7,.,TGTGCCAGCAGCTTGCGGGGGGGCGAGCAGTACTTC,CASSLRGGEQYF
.,TRBV6-6,TRBJ1-5,once,TGTGCCAGCAGTTACGTTAGTTTCAATCAGCCCCAGCATTTT,CASSYVSFNQPQHF
.,TRBV5-1,TRBJ2-5,once,TGCGCCAGCAGCTTTACGGGGGGCGAGACCCAGTACTTC,CASSFTGGETQYF
.,TRBV27,TRBJ2-3,.,TGTGCCAGCAGCACTACTAGGACTCTCCGGGGGTATACGCAGTATTTT,CASSTTRTLRGYTQYF
TRBD1,TRBV7-3,TRBJ2-1,once,TGTGCCAGCAGCCCAGACAGGGCGGCCAATGAGCAGTTCTTC,CASSPDRAANEQFF
.,TRBV7-2,TRBJ2-7,.,TGTGCCAGCAGCTTAGAAACAGGGACGTCCTACGAGCAGTACTTC,CASSLETGTSYEQYF
.,TRBV7-2,TRBJ1-1,.,TGTGCCAGCAGCCCCGGTGCCGCGAACACTGAAGCTTTCTTT,CASSPGAANTEAFF
.,TRBV2,TRBJ2-7,.,TGTGCCAGCAGTGAACCGAGGACCTACGAGCAGTACTTC,CASSEPRTYEQYF
.,TRBV5-1,TRBJ1-2,.,TGCGCCAGCAGCCCGGAGGGGCTCTATGGCTACACCTTC,CASSPEGLYGYTF
TRBD1,TRBV4-3,TRBJ1-2,.,TGCGCCAGCAGCCAAGGGGCCGGGACAGGGGACTATGGCTACACCTTC,CASSQGAGTGDYGYTF
.,TRBV4-3,TRBJ2-1,once,TGCGCCAGCAGCCCGGGAACCTACAATGAGCAGTTCTTC,CASSPGTYNEQFF
TRBD1,TRBV6-4,TRBJ2-7,.,TGTGCCAGCAGTCCCCCGGGACAGGGGTACGAGCAGTACTTC,CASSPPGQGYEQYF
TRBD1,TRBV7-2,TRBJ2-7,.,TGTGCCAGCAGCTTCCGGACAGGGGAGGAGCAGTACTTC,CASSFRTGEEQYF